One and the same sample provided the 25 T cell receptor beta chains below, sequenced in a study of T-cell reconstitution after alpha-beta-depleted transplantation in children. For TCRbeta, the library was prepared with unique molecular identifiers. In TCRdb, the PCR reads were re-called with MiXCR into one record per CDR3 protein. The sample carries 500,000 to 600,000 distinct CDR3 sequences, around 18% recorded once. The material sequenced was PBMCs from the stem cell graft donor, taken from the stem cell graft. Receptors were obtained from a human donor who donated a stem cell graft to a child with acute lymphoblastic leukemia.

The chain uses TRBV29-1 and TRBJ2-7, with D uncertain. Trimming shortened V by 7 bases and J by 1 base, and 20 bases separated the two germline ends. Germline V gene data show CDR1 as SQVTM and CDR2 as ANQGSEA. CDR3 length: 15 amino acids. For the CDR3, the DNA is TGCAGCGCTGAGGTTCCACGGACGGCTTCCTACGAGCAGTACTTC. Translation gives CSAEVPRTASYEQYF.

The chain has TRBV5-1 and TRBJ2-5; D call uncertain. This CDR3 is 14 amino acids long. V was trimmed by 0 bases and J by 4 bases, leaving 10 bases between them. Germline V gene data show CDR1 as SGHRS and CDR2 as YFSETQ. The CDR3 reads CASSLASFRETQYF. The CDR3 DNA follows: TGCGCCAGCAGCTTGGCTTCTTTTAGAGAGACCCAGTACTTC.

The chain has TRBV29-1 and TRBJ2-7; the D is unclear. The V end was cut by 3 bases, the J end by 6 bases, with 15 bases between. This CDR3 region has 13 residues. Germline V gives CDR1 SQVTM, CDR2 ANQGSEA. CDR3 sequence reads: CSVDGPLGLEQYF. CDR3 in DNA: TGCAGCGTTGATGGCCCCCTCGGTCTCGAGCAGTACTTC.

The chain recombines TRBV27 with TRBJ2-1; no clear D. CDR3 length equals 15 residues. Trimming stripped 6 bases from V and 2 bases from J, with 14 bases between. Germline V lookup: CDR1 MNHEY, CDR2 SMNVEV (reference sequence). Here the CDR3 reads CASRFIEAPYNEQFF. The CDR3 DNA sequence: TGTGCCAGCAGATTTATAGAAGCCCCCTACAATGAGCAGTTCTTC.

V usage is TRBV5-1 and J usage is TRBJ2-1; 13 bases agree with TRBD2. The CDR3 spans 15 residues. V trimming: 0 bases; J trimming: 9 bases; junction bases outside the gene matches: 3. Germline CDR1 and CDR2: SGHRS and YFSETQ. Here the CDR3 reads CASSLATSGRFEQFF. The CDR3, as DNA: TGCGCCAGCAGCTTGGCGACTAGCGGGAGGTTTGAGCAGTTCTTC. The variable domain in full, completed from reference TRBV5-1 and TRBJ2-1, reads KAGVTQTPRYLIKTRGQQVTLSCSPISGHRSVSWYQQTPGQGLQFLFEYFSETQRNKGNFPGRFSGRQFSNSRSEMNVSTLELGDSALYLCASSLATSGRFEQFFGPGTRLTVL.

This clonotype was seen many times. The CDR3 region has the DNA TGTGCCAGCAGCCAGCACGGCGAATACGAGCAGTACTTC. Its translation is CASSQHGEYEQYF. The rearrangement joins TRBV5-5 to TRBJ2-7; no definite D call. V lost 4 bases and J 4 bases, leaving 12 bases between the germline ends. CDR3 length: 13 residues. Germline values: CDR1 SGHKS, CDR2 YYEKEE (reference sequence).

The chain has TRBV12-3 or TRBV12-4 and TRBJ1-2; tentative D call: TRBD1 (5 bases). The V gene lost 5 bases and the J gene lost 6 bases, with 22 bases spanning the gap. The CDR3 has 16 residues. The CDR3 DNA follows: TGTGCCAGCAGTCCCCTTGAGGGCCAGGGCGTAGATGGCTACACCTTC. Residues: CASSPLEGQGVDGYTF.

The rearrangement links TRBV20-1 to TRBJ1-2; a weak D match, TRBD1 (6 bases). The germline CDR1 and CDR2 sequences are DFQATT and SNEGSKA (reference sequence). CDR3 length: 13 residues. V lost 3 bases and J 8 bases, leaving 16 bases between the germline ends. The chain's CDR3 is CSASYHREGGYTF. For the CDR3, the DNA is TGCAGTGCTAGTTATCACAGGGAGGGCGGCTACACCTTC.

This chain connects TRBV7-2 to TRBJ2-1; the D is unclear. Germline V gene sequence: CDR1 SGHTA, CDR2 FQGNSA. V was shortened by 4 bases and J by 0 bases, with 10 bases between the two germline ends. The CDR3 has 15 amino acids. CDR3 DNA sequence: TGTGCCAGCAGCTCGACGGTGAGCTCCTACAATGAGCAGTTCTTC. Protein sequence: CASSSTVSSYNEQFF.

The chain recombines TRBV4-1 with TRBJ2-7; D is perhaps TRBD1 (6 bases). The germline V and J ends were trimmed by 4 bases and 0 bases, with 16 bases remaining between them. The germline CDR1 and CDR2 sequences are MGHRA and YSYEKL. The CDR3 sequence is 16 residues long. The CDR3 is CASSLTLDRLSYEQYF. The CDR3 nucleotides read TGCGCCAGCAGCCTAACGTTAGACAGGCTCTCCTACGAGCAGTACTTC.

This clonotype turned up a few times. The CDR3 region has the DNA TGTGCCAGCAGCCCGATAGCGGGGCGACCTACCAATGAGCAGTTCTTC. Encoded protein: CASSPIAGRPTNEQFF. This rearrangement joins TRBV7-9 to TRBJ2-1; 8 nucleotides agree with TRBD2. The CDR3 consists of 16 residues. From germline, CDR1 is SEHNR and CDR2 FQNEAQ (reference sequence). Trimming removed 5 bases from V and 6 bases from J; junction bases left unmatched: 12.

The chain links TRBV4-1 to TRBJ2-7; 9 bases align to TRBD1. Germline V gene sequence: CDR1 MGHRA, CDR2 YSYEKL. The CDR3 is 14 amino acids. V was clipped by 4 bases and J by 7 bases; unmatched bases: 8. CDR3 in DNA: TGCGCCAGCAGCCTGGGACAGGGAGAGATAGAGCAGTACTTC. Amino acid sequence: CASSLGQGEIEQYF.

This clonotype was seen only a few times. J is TRBJ1-1 and V is TRBV29-1; D might be TRBD1 (5 bases). CDR1 and CDR2 from the germline V gene are SQVTM and ANQGSEA. This CDR3 spans 13 amino acids. V gave up 7 bases and J gave up 2 bases, with 14 bases separating them. The CDR3 spells CSAQNGHNTEAFF. In DNA, the CDR3 is TGCAGCGCTCAAAACGGACACAACACTGAAGCTTTCTTT.

This clonotype has only a few counts. The chain employs TRBV27 and TRBJ2-7; possible D gene TRBD2, 5 bases. Germline lookup yields CDR1 MNHEY and CDR2 SMNVEV (reference sequence). The CDR3 is 14 amino acids. Trimming left V 6 bases short and J 3 bases short, with 15 bases between. The chain's CDR3 is CASRDLNFFYEQYF. The CDR3 DNA is TGTGCCAGCAGGGACTTGAACTTTTTCTACGAGCAGTACTTC.

The chain joins TRBV7-6 to TRBJ2-5; 14 positions agree with TRBD2. J lost 5 bases, V lost 5 bases, and 4 bases had no gene match. The CDR3 runs 15 residues. CDR1 is SGHVS and CDR2 is FNYEAQ in the germline V gene. The CDR3 reads CASSPGLAGDETQYF. The CDR3 coding sequence is TGTGCCAGCAGCCCGGGACTAGCGGGAGACGAGACCCAGTACTTC.

This clonotype was observed a few times. The rearrangement joins TRBV5-1 to TRBJ1-2; D call uncertain. Germline-derived CDR1 and CDR2 are SGHRS and YFSETQ. The CDR3 is 14 amino acids. The ends were cut back, 4 bases at V and 3 bases at J, with 13 bases in the middle. CDR3 nucleotide sequence: TGCGCCAGCAGCCCTACCAGAAGATACTATGGCTACACCTTC. Amino acids: CASSPTRRYYGYTF.

This chain links TRBV5-1 with TRBJ2-1; 8 positions agree with TRBD1. The junction had 4 bases not matched to a gene; V was cut back by 5 bases and J by 9 bases. Per germline, CDR1 SGHRS and CDR2 YFSETQ. The CDR3 is 12 residues long. DNA for the CDR3: TGCGCCAGCAGTGTACAGGGGGTTGAGCAGTTCTTC. This codes for CASSVQGVEQFF.

This clonotype was recorded a few times. This chain uses TRBV29-1 with TRBJ2-4; D ambiguous. The V gene lost 4 bases and the J gene lost 0 bases, with 4 bases spanning the gap. This CDR3 contains 12 residues. Per the germline V gene, CDR1 is SQVTM and CDR2 is ANQGSEA. The CDR3 DNA sequence: TGCAGCGTTGCCTTAGCCAAAAACATTCAGTACTTC. It translates to CSVALAKNIQYF.

This clonotype occurred a few times. The chain has TRBV29-1 and TRBJ2-1; D unresolved. The V end was cut by 0 bases, the J end by 1 base, with 7 bases between. In germline, CDR1 is SQVTM, CDR2 ANQGSEA. The CDR3 has 14 residues. The CDR3 DNA is TGCAGCGTTGAAGATCCGGATTCCTACAATGAGCAGTTCTTC. Translation gives CSVEDPDSYNEQFF.

J is TRBJ2-1 and V is TRBV10-3; D may be TRBD2 (5 bases). The CDR3 is made up of 15 amino acids. The V gene lost 8 bases and the J gene lost 3 bases, with 17 bases spanning the gap. Germline CDR1 ENHRY, CDR2 SYGVKD. In DNA form, the CDR3 reads TGTGCCATCTCGGACTTGCTAGCAAACTACAATGAGCAGTTCTTC. Translation gives CAISDLLANYNEQFF.

This clonotype has just a few counts. Here the CDR3 DNA reads TGTGCCAGTAGTATAGGGGCGTCCACTGAAGCTTTCTTT. This codes for CASSIGASTEAFF. The chain couples TRBV19 to TRBJ1-1; D not resolved. Germline CDR1 and CDR2: LNHDA and SQIVND (reference sequence). The CDR3 loop spans 13 amino acids. V was pared by 1 base and J by 4 bases, with 7 bases between.

Only a few counts were recorded for this clonotype. V gene TRBV27 combines with J gene TRBJ2-7; possible D gene TRBD1, 5 bases. V gave up 2 bases and J gave up 5 bases, with 10 bases separating them. CDR1 is MNHEY, CDR2 SMNVEV, per germline (reference sequence). There are 13 residues in the CDR3. The CDR3 is CASSLGRANEQYF. The DNA of the CDR3 is TGTGCCAGCAGTTTAGGCAGGGCAAACGAGCAGTACTTC.

The J gene is TRBJ2-7, the V gene TRBV27; 8 nucleotides align to TRBD2. V trimming: 3 bases; J trimming: 2 bases; junction bases outside the gene matches: 6. Germline values: CDR1 MNHEY, CDR2 SMNVEV (reference sequence). This CDR3 spans 15 amino acids. CDR3 sequence (DNA): TGTGCCAGCAGTTTTAGTAGCGGGGTACCCTACGAGCAGTACTTC. Protein: CASSFSSGVPYEQYF.

Only a few counts were recorded for this clonotype. The V gene is TRBV6-5, the J gene TRBJ1-4; 7 nucleotides match TRBD1. Losses at the gene ends were 4 bases for V and 7 bases for J; bases not matched to a gene: 9. CDR1 and CDR2 (germline): MNHEY, SVGAGI. This CDR3 is built from 15 residues. The CDR3 sequence is CASSSLQGFPEKLFF. CDR3 in DNA: TGTGCCAGCAGTTCCTTACAGGGGTTTCCTGAAAAACTGTTTTTT.

The chain combines TRBV7-2 with TRBJ2-7, with 8 bases aligning to TRBD2. The CDR3 length is 15 residues. The germline gives CDR1 SGHTA, CDR2 FQGNSA. Trimming removed 5 bases from V and 3 bases from J; junction bases left unmatched: 9. The CDR3 spells CASSQGLAGLYEQYF. CDR3 nucleotides: TGTGCCAGCAGCCAAGGGCTAGCGGGCCTCTACGAGCAGTACTTC. Using reference TRBV7-2 and TRBJ2-7 for the parts outside the CDR3, the full variable domain is GAGVSQSPSNKVTEKGKDVELRCDPISGHTALYWYRQSLGQGLEFLIYFQGNSAPDKSGLPSDRFSAERTGGSVSTLTIQRTQQEDSAVYLCASSQGLAGLYEQYFGPGTRLTVT.